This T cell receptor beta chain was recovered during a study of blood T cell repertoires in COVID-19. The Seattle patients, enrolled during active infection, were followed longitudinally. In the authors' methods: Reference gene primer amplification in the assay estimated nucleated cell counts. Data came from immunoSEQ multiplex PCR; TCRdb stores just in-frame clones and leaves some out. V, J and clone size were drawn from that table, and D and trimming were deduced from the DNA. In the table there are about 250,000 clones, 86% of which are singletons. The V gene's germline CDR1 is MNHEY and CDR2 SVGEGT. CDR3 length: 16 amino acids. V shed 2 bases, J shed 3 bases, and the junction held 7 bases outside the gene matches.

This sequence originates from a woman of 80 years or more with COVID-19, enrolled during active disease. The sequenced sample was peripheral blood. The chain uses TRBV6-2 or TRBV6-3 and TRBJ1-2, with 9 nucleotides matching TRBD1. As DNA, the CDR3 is TGTGCCAGCAGTTACCCCTCGGGACAGGGATACTATGGCTACACCTTC. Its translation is CASSYPSGQGYYGYTF.